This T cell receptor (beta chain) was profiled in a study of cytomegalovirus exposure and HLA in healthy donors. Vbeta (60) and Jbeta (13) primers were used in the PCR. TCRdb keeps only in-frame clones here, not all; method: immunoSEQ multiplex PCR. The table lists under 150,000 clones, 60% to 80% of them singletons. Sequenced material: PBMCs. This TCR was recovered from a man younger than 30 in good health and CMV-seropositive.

CDR3 nucleotides: TGTGCCAGCCACGGGAGCTCCTATAATTCACCCCTCCACTTT. It codes for CASHGSSYNSPLHF. The rearrangement links TRBV2 to TRBJ1-6; D remains unclear. The germline V gene encodes CDR1 SNHLY and CDR2 FYNNEI. This CDR3 comprises 14 residues. V was shortened by 8 bases and J by 0 bases, with 8 bases between the two germline ends.